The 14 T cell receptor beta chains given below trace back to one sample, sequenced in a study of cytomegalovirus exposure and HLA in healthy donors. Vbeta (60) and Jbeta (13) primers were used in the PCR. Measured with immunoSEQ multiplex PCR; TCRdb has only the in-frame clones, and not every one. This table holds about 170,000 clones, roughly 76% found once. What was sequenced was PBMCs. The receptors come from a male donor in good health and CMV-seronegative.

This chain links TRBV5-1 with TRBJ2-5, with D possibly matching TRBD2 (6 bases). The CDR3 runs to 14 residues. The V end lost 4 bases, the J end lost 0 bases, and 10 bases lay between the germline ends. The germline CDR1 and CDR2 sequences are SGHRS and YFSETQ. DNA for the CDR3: TGCGCCAGCAGCCTGCGGGGCAACCAAGAGACCCAGTACTTC. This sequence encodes CASSLRGNQETQYF.

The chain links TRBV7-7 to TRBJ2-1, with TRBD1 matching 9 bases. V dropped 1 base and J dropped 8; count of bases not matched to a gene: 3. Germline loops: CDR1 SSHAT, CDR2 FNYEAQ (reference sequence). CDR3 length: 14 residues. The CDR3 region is CASSLGTGVHEQFF. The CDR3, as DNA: TGTGCCAGCAGCTTAGGGACAGGGGTCCATGAGCAGTTCTTC.

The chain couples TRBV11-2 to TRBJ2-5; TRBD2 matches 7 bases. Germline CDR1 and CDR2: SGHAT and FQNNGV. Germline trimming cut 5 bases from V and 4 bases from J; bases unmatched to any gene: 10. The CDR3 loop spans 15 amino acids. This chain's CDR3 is CASSAFYGGIETQYF. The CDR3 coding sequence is TGTGCCAGCAGCGCCTTCTACGGGGGGATAGAGACCCAGTACTTC.

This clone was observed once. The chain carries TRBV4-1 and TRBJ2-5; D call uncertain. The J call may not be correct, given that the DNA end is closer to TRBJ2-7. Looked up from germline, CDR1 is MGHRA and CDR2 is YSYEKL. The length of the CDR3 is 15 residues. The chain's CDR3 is CASSQASLMSYEQYF. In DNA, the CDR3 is TGCGCCAGCAGCCAAGCGTCGCTTATGTCCTACGAGCAGTACTTC.

In DNA form, the CDR3 reads TGTGCCTCATCCCAGGGCATTAGCAATCAGCCCCAGCATTTT. It encodes CASSQGISNQPQHF. This chain joins TRBV19 and TRBJ1-5; D possibly corresponds to TRBD1 (5 bases). CDR1 LNHDA and CDR2 SQIVND come from the germline V gene (reference sequence). V was shortened by 11 bases and J by 0 bases, with 14 bases between the two germline ends. There are 14 residues in the CDR3.

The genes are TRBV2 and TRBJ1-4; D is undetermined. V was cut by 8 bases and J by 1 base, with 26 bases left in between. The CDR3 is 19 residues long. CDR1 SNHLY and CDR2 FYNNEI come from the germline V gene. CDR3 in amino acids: CASRALRVRSFGTNEKLFF. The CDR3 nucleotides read TGTGCCAGCCGCGCCCTACGGGTTCGGAGCTTCGGAACTAATGAAAAACTGTTTTTT.

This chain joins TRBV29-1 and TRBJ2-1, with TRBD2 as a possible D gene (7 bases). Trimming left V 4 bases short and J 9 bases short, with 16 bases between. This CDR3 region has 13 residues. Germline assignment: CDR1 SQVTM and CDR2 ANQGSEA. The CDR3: CSVGLLAGAEQFF. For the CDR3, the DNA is TGCAGCGTTGGGTTGTTGGCGGGGGCTGAGCAGTTCTTC.

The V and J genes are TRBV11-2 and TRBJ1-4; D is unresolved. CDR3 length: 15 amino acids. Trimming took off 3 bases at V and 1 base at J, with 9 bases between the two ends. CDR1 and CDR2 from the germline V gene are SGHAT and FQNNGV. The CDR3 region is CASSFDGLTNEKLFF. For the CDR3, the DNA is TGTGCCAGCAGCTTCGACGGACTAACTAATGAAAAACTGTTTTTT.

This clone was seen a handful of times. This CDR3 reads CASSAGPQDEQYF. The CDR3 region has the DNA TGTGCCAGCAGCGCGGGTCCTCAGGACGAGCAGTACTTC. This rearrangement joins TRBV5-4 to TRBJ2-7, with D perhaps TRBD2 (5 bases). V was pared by 4 bases and J by 5 bases, with 13 bases between. Germline V CDR1 and CDR2: SGHNT, YYREEE (reference sequence). This CDR3 spans 13 amino acids.

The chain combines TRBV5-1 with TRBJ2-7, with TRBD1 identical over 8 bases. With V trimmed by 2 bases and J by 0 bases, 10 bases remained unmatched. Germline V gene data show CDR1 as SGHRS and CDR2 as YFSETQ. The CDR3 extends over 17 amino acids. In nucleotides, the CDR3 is TGCGCCAGCAGCTTACCTGGACAGGGAGGTTTCTCCTACGAGCAGTACTTC. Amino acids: CASSLPGQGGFSYEQYF.

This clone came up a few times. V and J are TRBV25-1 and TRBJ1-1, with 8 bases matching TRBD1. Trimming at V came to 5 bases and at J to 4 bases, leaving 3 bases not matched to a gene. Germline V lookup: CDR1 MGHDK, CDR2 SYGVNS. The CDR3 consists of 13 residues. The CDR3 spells CASSYRGGTEAFF. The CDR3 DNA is TGTGCCAGCAGTTACAGGGGGGGCACTGAAGCTTTCTTT.

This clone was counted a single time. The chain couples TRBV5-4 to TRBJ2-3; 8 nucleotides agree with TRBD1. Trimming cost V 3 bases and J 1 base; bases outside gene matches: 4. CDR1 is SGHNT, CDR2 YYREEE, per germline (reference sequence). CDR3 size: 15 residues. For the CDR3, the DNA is TGTGCCAGCAGCTGGCAGGACAGGGGCACAGATACGCAGTATTTT. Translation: CASSWQDRGTDTQYF.

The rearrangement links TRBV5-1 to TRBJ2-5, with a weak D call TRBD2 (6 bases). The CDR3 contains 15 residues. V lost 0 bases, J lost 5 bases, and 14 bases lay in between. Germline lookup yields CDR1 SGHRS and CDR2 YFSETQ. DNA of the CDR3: TGCGCCAGCAGCTTGGGCGGGGTCCGATGGGAGACCCAGTACTTC. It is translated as CASSLGGVRWETQYF.

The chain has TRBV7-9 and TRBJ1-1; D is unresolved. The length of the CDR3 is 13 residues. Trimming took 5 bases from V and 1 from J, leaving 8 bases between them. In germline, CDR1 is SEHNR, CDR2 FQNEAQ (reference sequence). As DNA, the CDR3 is TGTGCCAGCAGCCCTCGGGGGAACACTGAAGCTTTCTTT. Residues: CASSPRGNTEAFF.